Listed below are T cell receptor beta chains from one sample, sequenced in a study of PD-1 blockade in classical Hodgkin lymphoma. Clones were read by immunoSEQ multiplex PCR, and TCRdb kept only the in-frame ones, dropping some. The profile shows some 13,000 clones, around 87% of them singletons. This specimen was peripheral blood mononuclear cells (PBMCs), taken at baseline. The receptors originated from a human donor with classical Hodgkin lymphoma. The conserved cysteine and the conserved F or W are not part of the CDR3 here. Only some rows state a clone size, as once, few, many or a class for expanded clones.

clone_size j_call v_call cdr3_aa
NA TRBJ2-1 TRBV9 ASSGEVVNEQF
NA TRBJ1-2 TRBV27 ASSLSTGGQGYGYT
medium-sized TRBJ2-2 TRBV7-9 ASSLRGHRDPSNTGELF
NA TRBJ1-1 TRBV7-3 ASSLSPEAF
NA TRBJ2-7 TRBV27 ASSLKGTAPEQY
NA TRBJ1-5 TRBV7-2 ASSLADGRVTGQPQH
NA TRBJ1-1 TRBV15 ATSRDLRGNTEAF
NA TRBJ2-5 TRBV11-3 ASSLWGQGETQY
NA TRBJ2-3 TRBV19 ASSMLRGPDTQY
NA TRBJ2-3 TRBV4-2 ASSQVGLAASTDTQY
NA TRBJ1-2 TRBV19 ASSFQGGGRNYGYT
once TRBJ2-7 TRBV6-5 ASSRGQGRSYEQY
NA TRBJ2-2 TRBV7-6 ASSQRQGAGIIGELF
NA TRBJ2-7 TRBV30 ALQGAAYEQY
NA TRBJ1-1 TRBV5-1 ASSLEGSEAF